This T cell receptor (beta chain) was sequenced for a study of shared clonotypes between healthy human individuals. Study overall: Per-donor plates numbered three CD4 naive, three CD4 memory, two CD8 naive and one CD8 memory. Study-level results: Non-shared clonotypes were found to have lower generation probabilities than the clonotypes that were shared by all four of the sorted-subset donors.

Clones were sequenced by immunoSEQ multiplex PCR, and TCRdb holds only the in-frame ones, with some missing. The data hold around 650,000 clones, with about 96% observed a single time. CDR3 length equals 13 residues. Trimming took off 3 bases at V and 6 bases at J, with 9 bases between the two ends. Germline CDR1 reads SGDLS; CDR2 reads YYNGEE. Comments on this clone: Its cognate antigen is unknown.

Terminally differentiated effector memory CD45RA+ cells were excluded by CCR7 positive selection of CD45RO-negative cells. The receptor comes from a woman under 40 in good health. Sequenced: naive CD8+ T cells sorted from blood. V gene TRBV9 combines with J gene TRBJ2-2; TRBD2 might be the D (6 bases). DNA of the CDR3: TGTGCCAGCAGCGGAACTAGCTCCGGGGAGCTGTTTTTT. Encoded protein: CASSGTSSGELFF.